These 24 T cell receptor beta chains originate from one sample sequenced in a study of T cell repertoires in cytomegalovirus infection. No antigen has been assigned to these receptors. TCRdb independently ran MiXCR on the reads; one entry per CDR3 protein. Of roughly 700,000 distinct CDR3 sequences in the sample, roughly 30% were seen once. The sequenced sample was cultured PBMCs, obtained from culture after CMV antigen stimulation. The receptors were gathered from a human donor in good health (CMV status not recorded). Some clones in this sample may be carry-over from other donors' samples.

In its sample, this clonotype was seen many times. This sequence joins TRBV7-2 and TRBJ1-5; 9 nucleotides match TRBD1. V lost 5 bases to trimming and J lost 2 bases; unmatched junction nucleotides: 7. CDR3 length: 16 residues. Germline V lookup: CDR1 SGHTA, CDR2 FQGNSA. The DNA of the CDR3 is TGTGCCAGCAGCCGGGACAGGGTCTCGGGCAATCAGCCCCAGCATTTT. Residues: CASSRDRVSGNQPQHF.

The chain recombines TRBV23-1 with TRBJ1-1; no firm D call. TRBV23-1 is recorded as an ORF, its role being uncertain. The V end was cut by 0 bases, the J end by 0 bases, with 17 bases between. This CDR3 comprises 18 residues. The CDR3 DNA reads TGCGCCAGCAGTCAATCGGGCAGTTACGACCTCATGAACACTGAAGCTTTCTTT. This gives the protein CASSQSGSYDLMNTEAFF.

V gene TRBV20-1 combines with J gene TRBJ1-5; perhaps TRBD1 as D (6 bases). CDR1 DFQATT and CDR2 SNEGSKA come from the germline V gene (reference sequence). The CDR3 totals 16 residues. The V gene lost 4 bases and the J gene lost 6 bases, with 22 bases spanning the gap. Here the CDR3 reads CSAIQSGGGRFQPQHF. CDR3 DNA: TGCAGTGCTATACAGTCGGGCGGGGGGCGCTTTCAGCCCCAGCATTTT.

This chain uses TRBV6-1 with TRBJ1-2; D possibly corresponds to TRBD1 (6 bases). CDR3 length equals 14 residues. V was shortened by 5 bases and J by 8 bases, with 18 bases between the two germline ends. Per the germline V gene, CDR1 is MNHNS and CDR2 is SASEGT. CDR3 DNA: TGTGCCAGCAGTTATCTAGGGGGACTTCGAGGCTACACCTTC. It yields the protein CASSYLGGLRGYTF.

The table lists this clonotype with a few counts. V gene TRBV6-2 or TRBV6-3 combines with J gene TRBJ2-5; unclear D gene. V shed 6 bases and J shed 6 bases, with 14 bases lying between them. The CDR3 consists of 13 residues. Germline lookup yields CDR1 MNHEY and CDR2 SVGEGT. CDR3 nucleotide sequence: TGTGCCAGCAGCCACAGAGACGTGAAGACCCAGTACTTC. Its protein is CASSHRDVKTQYF.

The V and J genes are TRBV6-6 and TRBJ2-7, with D tentatively TRBD1 (6 bases). V lost 5 bases and J lost 7, with 15 bases in between. This CDR3 spans 13 amino acids. Per the germline V gene, CDR1 is MNHNY and CDR2 is SVGAGI (reference sequence). The CDR3 loop reads CASSGTSLREQYF. As DNA, the CDR3 is TGTGCCAGCAGTGGGACAAGCCTTCGTGAGCAGTACTTC.

The sample holds a few counts of this clonotype. This rearrangement joins TRBV4-1 to TRBJ2-7, with D possibly matching TRBD2 (5 bases). Germline CDR1 is MGHRA and CDR2 is YSYEKL. This CDR3 comprises 12 residues. The V end was cut by 4 bases, the J end by 5 bases, with 9 bases between. The CDR3 nucleotides are TGCGCCAGCAGCCGTGGGAGTAACGAGCAGTACTTC. It yields the protein CASSRGSNEQYF.

This clonotype appeared a few times. The chain carries TRBV7-2 and TRBJ2-3, with D tentatively TRBD1 or TRBD2 (5 bases each). The CDR3 totals 15 residues. CDR1 is SGHTA and CDR2 is FQGNSA in the germline V gene. The V and J ends lost 7 bases and 6 bases respectively, with 20 bases between them. In DNA, the CDR3 is TGTGCCAGCACCCTTAGGGGAGTCGGTCCCGATACGCAGTATTTT. It encodes CASTLRGVGPDTQYF.

This clonotype was seen only a few times. The CDR3 sequence is CASSGGSPRAEAFF. CDR3 bases: TGCGCCAGCAGCGGAGGAAGCCCTCGGGCTGAAGCTTTCTTT. The chain joins TRBV4-1 to TRBJ1-1, with D hard to call. Trimming took off 5 bases at V and 6 bases at J, with 16 bases between the two ends. Per germline, CDR1 MGHRA and CDR2 YSYEKL. This CDR3 spans 14 amino acids.

Only a few counts were recorded for this clonotype. CDR3 bases: TGTGCCATCGGCCGGGGAACAGATACGCAGTATTTT. It translates to CAIGRGTDTQYF. The chain is built from TRBV10-3 and TRBJ2-3, with D possibly TRBD2 on 5 matching bases. Between the trimmed V and J ends, which lost 8 bases and 3 bases, there was a span of 9 bases. The CDR3 spans 12 residues. Germline CDR1 is ENHRY and CDR2 is SYGVKD.

V gene TRBV6-6 combines with J gene TRBJ1-5, with D unresolved. The V gene lost 4 bases and the J gene lost 7 bases, with 14 bases spanning the gap. CDR3 length: 14 amino acids. From germline, CDR1 is MNHNY and CDR2 SVGAGI (reference sequence). CDR3 DNA: TGTGCCAGCAGTTTCAGGACGAAGGGACAGCCCCAGCATTTT. It is translated as CASSFRTKGQPQHF.

The chain recombines TRBV2 with TRBJ1-1; no definite D call. Trimming left V 6 bases short and J 4 bases short, with 9 bases between. The CDR3 runs 12 residues. Germline V gives CDR1 SNHLY, CDR2 FYNNEI. The CDR3, as DNA: TGTGCCAGCAGGATGGCCCGCACTGAAGCTTTCTTT. Protein: CASRMARTEAFF.

CDR3 nucleotides: TGTGCCTGGAGTGTGGAGAGCACCGGGGAGCTGTTTTTT. It is translated as CAWSVESTGELFF. The V and J genes are TRBV30 and TRBJ2-2, with D unresolved. The CDR3 spans 13 residues. Germline V lookup: CDR1 GTSNPN, CDR2 SVGIG (reference sequence). Trimming shortened V by 0 bases and J by 4 bases, and 6 bases separated the two germline ends.

There are many counts of this clonotype. The V and J genes are TRBV7-2 and TRBJ2-4; unclear D gene. Germline V CDR1 and CDR2: SGHTA, FQGNSA. The CDR3 is 14 amino acids. Between the trimmed V and J ends, which lost 0 bases and 1 base, there was a span of 4 bases. In DNA form, the CDR3 reads TGTGCCAGCAGCTTAGCCGGGGCCAAAAACATTCAGTACTTC. This codes for CASSLAGAKNIQYF.

V is TRBV29-1 and J is TRBJ2-1, with TRBD2 identical over 13 bases. Germline V CDR1 and CDR2: SQVTM, ANQGSEA. Trimming cost V 7 bases and J 8 bases; bases outside gene matches: 14. The CDR3 is 16 residues long. CDR3 loop: CSAGGYGLAGEDEQFF. In DNA form, the CDR3 reads TGCAGCGCGGGGGGGTACGGACTAGCGGGAGAGGATGAGCAGTTCTTC.

V is TRBV20-1 and J is TRBJ2-7, with 8 nucleotides matching TRBD1. The V segment lost 5 bases and the J segment 5 bases; nucleotides outside the gene matches: 11. Looked up from germline, CDR1 is DFQATT and CDR2 is SNEGSKA (reference sequence). The CDR3 length is 14 residues. CDR3: CSAVRQGWRDEQYF. The CDR3 DNA reads as TGCAGTGCTGTCAGACAGGGGTGGCGTGACGAGCAGTACTTC.

The chain is built from TRBV12-3 or TRBV12-4 and TRBJ1-4; D possibly corresponds to TRBD1 (5 bases). The V and J ends lost 5 bases and 3 bases respectively, with 16 bases between them. This CDR3 has 16 amino acids. CDR3 region: CASSPGPADANEKLFF. The CDR3 DNA reads TGTGCCAGCAGTCCGGGACCGGCTGACGCTAATGAAAAACTGTTTTTT.

J is TRBJ2-1 and V is TRBV6-1; maybe TRBD2 (5 bases). The CDR3 consists of 13 residues. Germline V gene sequence: CDR1 MNHNS, CDR2 SASEGT. Between the trimmed V and J ends, which lost 6 bases and 8 bases, there was a span of 14 bases. In DNA form, the CDR3 reads TGTGCCAGCAGGGGCGGGCCCCCCCATGAGCAGTTCTTC. Its protein is CASRGGPPHEQFF.

This chain joins TRBV11-1 and TRBJ2-1; unclear D gene. Germline V lookup: CDR1 SGHAT, CDR2 FQDESV (reference sequence). CDR3 length equals 15 residues. V lost 2 bases and J lost 9, with 17 bases in between. The CDR3 DNA reads as TGTGCCAGCAGCTTAAGGTACACCGGATGGGGTGAGCAGTTCTTC. As protein: CASSLRYTGWGEQFF.

The chain carries TRBV12-3 or TRBV12-4 and TRBJ2-5; 16 nucleotides align to TRBD2. This CDR3 has 16 amino acids. The junction had 5 bases not matched to a gene; V was cut back by 5 bases and J by 5 bases. CDR3 nucleotide sequence: TGTGCCAGCAGTGGGACTAGCGGGAGGGCCGGGGAGACCCAGTACTTC. Its protein product is CASSGTSGRAGETQYF.

Of note for this clonotype: Since a much larger clone is just one base distant, this may be a read error. V is TRBV7-2 and J is TRBJ1-2; tentative D call: TRBD1 (5 bases). CDR3 length equals 15 residues. Germline lookup yields CDR1 SGHTA and CDR2 FQGNSA. The chain's CDR3 is CASSLEWRQGYGYPF. CDR3 bases: TGTGCCAGCAGCTTAGAGTGGCGGCAGGGCTATGGCTACCCCTTC.

The gene calls are TRBV5-4 and TRBJ2-3; no clear D gene. Trimming pared 3 bases from V and 1 base from J, leaving 12 bases between. CDR1 is SGHNT, CDR2 YYREEE, per germline (reference sequence). The CDR3 has 15 residues. The CDR3 region has the DNA TGTGCCAGCAGCTCCACTGGTGGGGGCACAGATACGCAGTATTTT. Translating gives CASSSTGGGTDTQYF. Supplemented by reference TRBV5-4 and TRBJ2-3, the full variable domain reads ETGVTQSPTHLIKTRGQQVTLRCSSQSGHNTVSWYQQALGQGPQFIFQYYREEENGRGNFPPRFSGLQFPNYSSELNVNALELDDSALYLCASSSTGGGTDTQYFGPGTRLTVL.

The J gene is TRBJ2-1, the V gene TRBV10-2; 7 bases are shared with TRBD2. The CDR3 consists of 14 residues. Trimming took 7 bases from V and 7 from J; bases not matched to a gene: 10. Per the germline V gene, CDR1 is WSHSY and CDR2 is SAAADI. The CDR3 DNA is TGCGCCAGCAACGGGGGAGGGCCGTTGAATGAGCAGTTCTTC. Protein sequence: CASNGGGPLNEQFF.

The chain carries TRBV2 and TRBJ2-3, with D perhaps TRBD1 or TRBD2 (5 bases each). The CDR3 is 14 amino acids. Germline CDR1 reads SNHLY; CDR2 reads FYNNEI. V was shortened by 7 bases and J by 4 bases, with 15 bases between the two germline ends. In DNA form, the CDR3 reads TGTGCCAGCAACGAGGGAGCAGGGTCAGATACGCAGTATTTT. Protein product: CASNEGAGSDTQYF.